This T cell receptor beta chain is drawn from a study of cytomegalovirus exposure and HLA in healthy donors (dated by TCRdb to between 2016 and 2019). The study in broad terms: According to an earlier analysis of 587 of the donors, about 170 million T cells yielded over 100 million unique TCR beta sequences and approximately 300 Gb of sequence data. Approximately 300 gigabases of sequencing data and roughly 90 million unique TCR sequences were included in an early release covering over 600 HLA-typed donors. The genetic ancestry cluster associated with self-reported Caucasian donors included about four fifths of the roughly 380 genotyped donors. The study aimed to test whether signatures of past pathogen exposure could be identified by cataloging public T cell receptors. The study used immunosequencing to profile the T cell repertoires of 666 subjects and linked those repertoires to cytomegalovirus serostatus. Along with the roughly 700-subject first cohort, a separate validation cohort of around 120 different subjects was used. The study combined high-throughput TCR immunosequencing, statistical association of individual TCRs with disease status, and machine learning to predict cytomegalovirus infection status. A later analysis re-examined previously published TCR beta repertoires from several hundred donors and added high-resolution HLA genotyping to investigate patterns of TCR occurrence. Rather than using new phenotypic data, the later analysis identified candidate immune exposures from TCR beta sequences and from how often those sequences occurred across donors. An earlier analysis of some 500 of the donors applied high-throughput TCR beta sequencing to assess whether each TCR beta V gene segment acted as functional or pseudogenic. Donor age, sex, ethnicity and CMV serostatus were compiled alongside the repertoire data. Genome-wide SNP genotypes for about three fifths of the roughly 670 donors were used in a later genetic analysis, which treated that subset as a discovery cohort. All discovery cohort repertoires had been generated using a single sequencing platform. Class I and class II HLA loci were covered by the typing at four-digit resolution. Typing coverage varied by locus: about 629-630 donors for A, B, C, DRB1 and DQB1; approximately 500 for DQA1; over 600 for DPA1; 450 to 480 for DPB1. Four or five DR-DQ haplotypes were handled as single units for association and clustering, since linkage in the cohort was strong. Across some 400 genotyped donors of the cohort, an average of 235,054 unique TCR beta nucleotide sequences per donor were sequenced, and 15% to 20% of those sequences were non-productive.

To prepare the library, the immunoSEQ multiplex PCR assay was applied. A mixture of 60 forward primers for TCR Vbeta segments and 13 reverse primers for TCR Jbeta segments was used in the multiplex PCR. Amplification of the CDR3 region of rearranged TCR beta genes was performed with a multiplex PCR assay on genomic DNA. The amplified TCR beta libraries were sequenced on the Illumina HiSeq System as 87-base-pair reads. Concerning the study's data processing: A later analysis tallied roughly 78 million unique TCR beta chains across the roughly 610 repertoires, and 10 million to 11 million of those chains were shared by two or more donors. To remove PCR and sequencing errors, raw reads were error-corrected and collapsed into unique sequences using a nearest-neighbor algorithm that merged closely related sequences. To assign V, D and J gene segments, CDR3 sequences were aligned to IMGT reference sequences. For a sequence to be retained, a match of at least six nucleotides to both a V gene segment and a J gene segment was required. Rearrangements were called productive when the CDR3 lacked stop codons and stayed in frame with V and J; all others were non-productive. CDR3 was defined according to IMGT convention as the region running from the second conserved V-encoded cysteine to the conserved J-encoded phenylalanine. In an earlier analysis of more than 550 of the donors, sequences lacking an unambiguous match to a single V gene segment were excluded. In an earlier analysis of some 590 of the donors, a V segment was called functional when productive rearrangements were above 56.7%, and segregating when the standard deviation between donors exceeded 5%. A statistical classification framework was developed to diagnose cytomegalovirus status using the catalog of TCR beta chain sequences. A later analysis assigned V and J genes by comparing TCR nucleotide sequences with IMGT/GENE-DB human TR gene sequences. In a later analysis, CDR3 sequences and most-parsimonious VDJ recombination scenarios were assigned using the TCRdist pipeline. In a later analysis, each TCR beta chain was defined by its CDR3 amino acid sequence together with its V-gene family, and reads lacking a unique V-gene family were excluded. As a way to deal with suspected cross-contamination and a sequencing artifact, a later analysis dropped 450 to 700 nucleotide sequences that were highly shared and had low generation probability. A later analysis calculated a clonal expansion index for each public chain from normalized within-repertoire ranks of inferred template counts. In a later analysis, generation probabilities were computed using a VDJ recombination model fitted to out-of-frame rearrangements, and the results were checked against IGoR. A later analysis scored TCR-TCR, TCR-HLA and TCR-CMV co-occurrence with hypergeometric tests, applying a repertoire-size bias correction to TCR pairs. False discovery rates were estimated in a later analysis by permuting HLA or CMV assignments 20 times. In a later analysis, co-occurring TCRs were grouped with DBSCAN, and TCRdist sequence similarity was added when clustering was performed within HLA-allele-positive subsets. Repertoires with fewer than 30,000 or more than 120,000 public chains were left out of co-occurrence clustering, as were about 5 repertoires with anomalous nucleotide sharing. TCRdb obtained this table from immuneACCESS and retained in-frame rearrangements with V and J assigned. These tables miss some clones; where compared with another copy, unresolved V genes account for less than half of the shortfall, and the remainder is unexplained. V and J calls and clone size are copied from that table; D and trimming were computed from the DNA. Within this sample are approximately 160,000 clones, with approximately 80% of them counted one time only. The leading ten clones occupy roughly 1.7% of the sample.

Of note for this clone: There is no known antigen for this receptor. Base-call qualities are not available, and no considerably larger clone is one nucleotide away.

In total, about 650 healthy bone marrow donors made up the cohort. At the time of sampling, all cohort members were nominally healthy, though unrecorded immune exposures were likely present. The donor tested CMV seronegative, placing the donor among the 300 to 450 seronegative members of the cohort. Every donor gave a peripheral blood sample, and the peripheral blood mononuclear cells from that sample were used for TCR beta sequencing. The Qiagen DNeasy Blood Extraction Kit was used to extract genomic DNA from the blood cell samples. Points the paper makes about the study in general: A few of the identified cytomegalovirus-associated TCR beta chains were confirmed in vitro to be specific for cytomegalovirus antigens. The classifier was reported to diagnose cytomegalovirus status with high specificity and sensitivity in both the original cohort and the validation cohort. Because counts were too low, roughly 17 rarely observed V segments, including chromosome 9 orphons, were left out of the earlier analysis of some 600 of the donors. In a later analysis, HLA-associated TCR beta chains showed more clonal expansion and lower generation probabilities than non-associated chains that were equally common. In an earlier analysis of about 600 of the donors, most TCR beta V segments appeared in productive rearrangements about 87% or about 30% of the time, broadly matching IMGT annotations. The study listed 150 to 200 TCR beta chains as associated with cytomegalovirus. According to a later analysis, TCR association rates differed among HLA loci, with DRB1 alleles showing the most associated TCRs and HLA-C alleles showing the fewest. Because the 87-base-pair reads could not distinguish some IMGT-functional V segments, including TRBV6-2 and TRBV6-3, those segments were excluded. The cohort was sequenced for TCR beta chains only, and without alpha or paired-chain data the features that could be detected were limited. Assigning TCR associations to individual alleles was difficult when HLA alleles, especially DR and DQ, strongly co-occurred. According to a later analysis, most CMV-associated TCR beta chains appeared to be HLA-restricted, and the HLA associations seemed to be driven largely by CMV exposure. Across donors, most TCR sequences were observed very rarely, whereas some public TCRs were present in many individuals. A group of highly shared sequence variants was considered likely to be a technical artifact of the sequencing pipeline. HLA typing was unavailable for some donors at each locus, so association tests used only the typed subset. A later analysis reported that several top co-occurrence clusters appeared linked to parvovirus B19, influenza, CMV and Epstein-Barr virus. A further reported finding was that TCR beta sequences accurately predicted the HLA-A and HLA-B alleles for most subjects in the first cohort. CMV serostatus was the only immune exposure information available for the cohort. Correlated functional status among segregating V segments might reflect linkage disequilibrium, but an unknown experimental factor could not be ruled out. Roughly uniform sequencing depth across donors was assumed in presence/absence analyses, although this assumption may not hold. The authors suggested that the approach could potentially be generalized to other disease states and immunological phenotypes. An association between a missense DCLRE1C variant and V-gene and J-gene trimming of TCR beta chains was found in a later genetic analysis and replicated in an independent cohort. A later genetic analysis reported fewer N-insertions in productive TCRs among donors in an Asian-associated ancestry cluster than the roughly 700-donor mean. A later analysis associated 16,951 TCR beta sequences with specific HLA alleles at a false discovery rate of 0.05.

The CDR3, cysteine through phenylalanine, is 17 amino acids long. The CDR3 DNA has 51 bases and is translated from base 1. The germline V gene (reference sequence) supplies CDR1 LNHNV and CDR2 YYDKDF. Germline trimming: 4 bases from V, 0 bases from J; junction bases outside gene matches: 8. This clonotype originated in a woman aged 25 to 39 in good health and CMV-seronegative. Material: PBMCs. Here the chain combines TRBV15 and TRBJ1-5, with TRBD1 matching 8 junction bases. This receptor has the CDR3 CATSKGDRKYSNQPQHF. In nucleotide form, the sequence is TGTGCCACCAGCAAGGGGGACAGGAAATATAGCAATCAGCCCCAGCATTTT.